This note documents a single TCR beta chain sequence. The data were obtained in a study of spatial heterogeneity in lung cancer. The CDR3 has 17 residues. Germline V gene data show CDR1 as DFQATT and CDR2 as SNEGSKA (reference sequence). Trimming stripped 0 bases from V and 0 bases from J, with 15 bases between. Time point here: sample taken at primary tumor resection. The 60 to 80 donors had untreated early-stage non-small cell lung cancer. Each CDR3 protein gets one entry after TCRdb re-called the 5' RACE reads with MiXCR. This repertoire shows 85,000 to 100,000 distinct CDR3 sequences, more than 10% found once; its top ten account for roughly two fifths.

V and J are TRBV20-1 and TRBJ1-5, with D possibly being TRBD1 (6 bases). The TCR sequence derives from a male donor with early-stage non-small cell lung cancer. Here the sequenced sample was PBMCs, taken at surgery. The CDR3 nucleotides read TGCAGTGCTAGAGAACGGACAGCGCCCTATAGCAATCAGCCCCAGCATTTT. It yields the protein CSARERTAPYSNQPQHF.